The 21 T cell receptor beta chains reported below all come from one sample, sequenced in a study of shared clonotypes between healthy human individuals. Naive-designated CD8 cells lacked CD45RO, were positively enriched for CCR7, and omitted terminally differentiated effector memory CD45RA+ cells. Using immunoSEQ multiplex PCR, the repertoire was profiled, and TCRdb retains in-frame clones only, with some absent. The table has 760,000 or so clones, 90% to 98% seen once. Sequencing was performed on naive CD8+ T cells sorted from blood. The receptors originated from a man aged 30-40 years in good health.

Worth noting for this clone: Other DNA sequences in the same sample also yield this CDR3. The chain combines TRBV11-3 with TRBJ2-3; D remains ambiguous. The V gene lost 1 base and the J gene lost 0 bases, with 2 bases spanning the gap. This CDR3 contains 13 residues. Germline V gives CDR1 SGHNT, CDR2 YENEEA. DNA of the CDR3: TGTGCCAGCAGCTTAGCGAGCACAGATACGCAGTATTTT. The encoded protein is CASSLASTDTQYF.

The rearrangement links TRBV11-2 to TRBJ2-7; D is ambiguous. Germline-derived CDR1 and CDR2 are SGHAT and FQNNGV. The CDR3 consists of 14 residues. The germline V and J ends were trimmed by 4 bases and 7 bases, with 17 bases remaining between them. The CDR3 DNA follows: TGTGCCAGCAGCTCAGACTCCCCGACTCGGGAGCAGTACTTC. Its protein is CASSSDSPTREQYF.

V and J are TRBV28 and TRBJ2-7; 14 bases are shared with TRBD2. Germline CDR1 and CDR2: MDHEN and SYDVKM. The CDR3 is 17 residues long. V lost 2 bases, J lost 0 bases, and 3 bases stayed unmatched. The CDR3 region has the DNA TGTGCCAGCAGTTTAGAGGGACTAGCGGGAGTCTCCTACGAGCAGTACTTC. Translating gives CASSLEGLAGVSYEQYF. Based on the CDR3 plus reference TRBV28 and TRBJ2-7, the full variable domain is DVKVTQSSRYLVKRTGEKVFLECVQDMDHENMFWYRQDPGLGLRLIYFSYDVKMKEKGDIPEGYSVSREKKERFSLILESASTNQTSMYLCASSLEGLAGVSYEQYFGPGTRLTVT.

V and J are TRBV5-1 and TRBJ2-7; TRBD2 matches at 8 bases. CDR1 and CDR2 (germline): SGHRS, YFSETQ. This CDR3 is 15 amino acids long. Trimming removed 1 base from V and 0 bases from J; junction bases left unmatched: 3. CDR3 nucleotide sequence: TGCGCCAGCAGCTTGACGACTAGCGCCTCCTACGAGCAGTACTTC. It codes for CASSLTTSASYEQYF.

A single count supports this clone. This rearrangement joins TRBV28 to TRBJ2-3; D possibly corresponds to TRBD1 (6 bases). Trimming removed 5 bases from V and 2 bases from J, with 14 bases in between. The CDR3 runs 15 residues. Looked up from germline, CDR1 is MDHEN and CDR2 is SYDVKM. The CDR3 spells CASSNRDTYTDTQYF. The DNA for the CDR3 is TGTGCCAGCAGTAACAGGGACACCTACACAGATACGCAGTATTTT.

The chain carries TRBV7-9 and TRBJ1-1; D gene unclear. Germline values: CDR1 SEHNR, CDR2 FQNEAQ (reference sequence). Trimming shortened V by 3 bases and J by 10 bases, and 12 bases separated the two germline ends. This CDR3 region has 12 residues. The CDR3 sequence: CASSLGGEGAFF. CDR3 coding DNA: TGTGCCAGCAGCTTGGGTGGGGAGGGAGCTTTCTTT. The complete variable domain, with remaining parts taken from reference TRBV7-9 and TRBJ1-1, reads DTGVSQNPRHKITKRGQNVTFRCDPISEHNRLYWYRQTLGQGPEFLTYFQNEAQLEKSRLLSDRFSAERPKGSFSTLEIQRTEQGDSAMYLCASSLGGEGAFFGQGTRLTVV.

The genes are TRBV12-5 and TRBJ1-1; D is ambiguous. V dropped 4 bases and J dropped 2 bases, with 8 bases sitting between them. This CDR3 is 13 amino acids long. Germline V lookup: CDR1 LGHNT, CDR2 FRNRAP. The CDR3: CASGYGSNTEAFF. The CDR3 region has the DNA TGTGCTAGTGGTTATGGCAGCAACACTGAAGCTTTCTTT.

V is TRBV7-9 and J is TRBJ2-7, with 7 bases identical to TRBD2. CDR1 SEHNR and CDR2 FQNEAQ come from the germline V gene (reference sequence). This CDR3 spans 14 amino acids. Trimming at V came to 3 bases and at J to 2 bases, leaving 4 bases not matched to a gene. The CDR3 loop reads CASSFTSATYEQYF. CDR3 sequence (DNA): TGTGCCAGCAGCTTTACTAGCGCAACCTACGAGCAGTACTTC.

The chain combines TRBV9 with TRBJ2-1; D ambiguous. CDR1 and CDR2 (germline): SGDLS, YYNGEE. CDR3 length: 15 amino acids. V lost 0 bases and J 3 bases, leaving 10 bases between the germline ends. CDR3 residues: CASSVEGFRYNEQFF. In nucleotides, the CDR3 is TGTGCCAGCAGCGTAGAGGGCTTTCGCTACAATGAGCAGTTCTTC.

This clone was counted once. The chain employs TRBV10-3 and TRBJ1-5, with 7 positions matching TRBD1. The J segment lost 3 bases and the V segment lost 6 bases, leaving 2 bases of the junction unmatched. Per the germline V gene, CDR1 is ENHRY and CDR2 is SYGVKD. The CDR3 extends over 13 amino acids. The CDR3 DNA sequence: TGTGCCATCAGGGGGACAGTCAATCAGCCCCAGCATTTT. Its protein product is CAIRGTVNQPQHF.

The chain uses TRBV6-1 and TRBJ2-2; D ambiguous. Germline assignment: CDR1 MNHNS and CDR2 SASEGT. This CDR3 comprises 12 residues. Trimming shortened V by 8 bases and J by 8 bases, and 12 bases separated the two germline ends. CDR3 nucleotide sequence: TGTGCCAGCTGCATGGGCTTTGGGGAGCTGTTTTTT. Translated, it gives CASCMGFGELFF.

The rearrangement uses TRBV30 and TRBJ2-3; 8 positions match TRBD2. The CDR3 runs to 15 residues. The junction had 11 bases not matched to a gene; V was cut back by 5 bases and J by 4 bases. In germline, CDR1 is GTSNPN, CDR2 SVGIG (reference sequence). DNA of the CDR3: TGTGCCTGGGTCGAAGCGGGAGATGTCGCAGATACGCAGTATTTT. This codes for CAWVEAGDVADTQYF.

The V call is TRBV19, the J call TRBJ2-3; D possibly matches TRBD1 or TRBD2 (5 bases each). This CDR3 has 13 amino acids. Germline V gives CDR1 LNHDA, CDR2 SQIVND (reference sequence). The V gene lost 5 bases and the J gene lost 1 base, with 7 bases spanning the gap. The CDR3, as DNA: TGTGCCAGTAGTCAGGGAGGCACAGATACGCAGTATTTT. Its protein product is CASSQGGTDTQYF.

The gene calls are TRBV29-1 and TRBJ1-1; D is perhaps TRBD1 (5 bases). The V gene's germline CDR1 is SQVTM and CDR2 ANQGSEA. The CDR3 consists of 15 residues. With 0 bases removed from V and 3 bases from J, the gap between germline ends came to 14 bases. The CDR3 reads CSVEDLGREDTEAFF. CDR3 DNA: TGCAGCGTTGAAGATTTGGGCAGGGAGGACACTGAAGCTTTCTTT.

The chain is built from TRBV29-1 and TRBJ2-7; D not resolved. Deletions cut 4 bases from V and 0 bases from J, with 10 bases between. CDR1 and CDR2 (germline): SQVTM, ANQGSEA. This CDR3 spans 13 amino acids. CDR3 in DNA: TGCAGCGTTGTCGTGCGAAACTCCTACGAGCAGTACTTC. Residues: CSVVVRNSYEQYF.

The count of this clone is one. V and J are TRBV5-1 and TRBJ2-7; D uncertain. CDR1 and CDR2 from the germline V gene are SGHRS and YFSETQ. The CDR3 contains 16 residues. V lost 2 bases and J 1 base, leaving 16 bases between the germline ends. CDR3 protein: CASSLKIAGDSYEQYF. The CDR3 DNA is TGCGCCAGCAGCTTAAAAATAGCTGGGGATTCCTACGAGCAGTACTTC. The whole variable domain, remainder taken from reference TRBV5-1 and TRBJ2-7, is KAGVTQTPRYLIKTRGQQVTLSCSPISGHRSVSWYQQTPGQGLQFLFEYFSETQRNKGNFPGRFSGRQFSNSRSEMNVSTLELGDSALYLCASSLKIAGDSYEQYFGPGTRLTVT.

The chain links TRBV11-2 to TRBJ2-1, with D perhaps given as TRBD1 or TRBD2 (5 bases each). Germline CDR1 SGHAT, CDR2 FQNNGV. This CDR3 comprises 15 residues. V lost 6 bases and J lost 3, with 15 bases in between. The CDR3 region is CASSPGTSIYNEQFF. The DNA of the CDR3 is TGTGCCAGCAGTCCTGGGACCAGCATCTACAATGAGCAGTTCTTC.

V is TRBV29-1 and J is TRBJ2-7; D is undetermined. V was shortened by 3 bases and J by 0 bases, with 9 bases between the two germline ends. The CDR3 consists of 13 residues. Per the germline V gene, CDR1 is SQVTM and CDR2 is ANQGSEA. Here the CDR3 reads CSVEWTDSYEQYF. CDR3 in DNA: TGCAGCGTTGAGTGGACGGACTCCTACGAGCAGTACTTC.

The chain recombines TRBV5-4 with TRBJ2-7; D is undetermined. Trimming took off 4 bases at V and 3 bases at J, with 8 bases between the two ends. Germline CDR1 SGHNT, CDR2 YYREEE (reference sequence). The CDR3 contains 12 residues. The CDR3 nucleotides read TGTGCCAGCAGCCCAGACAACTACGAGCAGTACTTC. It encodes CASSPDNYEQYF.

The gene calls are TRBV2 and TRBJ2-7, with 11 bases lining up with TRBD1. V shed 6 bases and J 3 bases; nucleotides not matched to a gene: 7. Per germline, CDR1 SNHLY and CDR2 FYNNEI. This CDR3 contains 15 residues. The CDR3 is CASSETGTGGYEQYF. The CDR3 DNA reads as TGTGCCAGCAGCGAAACCGGGACAGGGGGCTACGAGCAGTACTTC.

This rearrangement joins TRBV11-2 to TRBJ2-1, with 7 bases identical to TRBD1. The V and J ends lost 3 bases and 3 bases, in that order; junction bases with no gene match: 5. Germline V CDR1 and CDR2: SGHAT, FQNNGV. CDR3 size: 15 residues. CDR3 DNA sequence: TGTGCCAGCAGCTTGGACAGGTTGATCTACAATGAGCAGTTCTTC. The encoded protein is CASSLDRLIYNEQFF.